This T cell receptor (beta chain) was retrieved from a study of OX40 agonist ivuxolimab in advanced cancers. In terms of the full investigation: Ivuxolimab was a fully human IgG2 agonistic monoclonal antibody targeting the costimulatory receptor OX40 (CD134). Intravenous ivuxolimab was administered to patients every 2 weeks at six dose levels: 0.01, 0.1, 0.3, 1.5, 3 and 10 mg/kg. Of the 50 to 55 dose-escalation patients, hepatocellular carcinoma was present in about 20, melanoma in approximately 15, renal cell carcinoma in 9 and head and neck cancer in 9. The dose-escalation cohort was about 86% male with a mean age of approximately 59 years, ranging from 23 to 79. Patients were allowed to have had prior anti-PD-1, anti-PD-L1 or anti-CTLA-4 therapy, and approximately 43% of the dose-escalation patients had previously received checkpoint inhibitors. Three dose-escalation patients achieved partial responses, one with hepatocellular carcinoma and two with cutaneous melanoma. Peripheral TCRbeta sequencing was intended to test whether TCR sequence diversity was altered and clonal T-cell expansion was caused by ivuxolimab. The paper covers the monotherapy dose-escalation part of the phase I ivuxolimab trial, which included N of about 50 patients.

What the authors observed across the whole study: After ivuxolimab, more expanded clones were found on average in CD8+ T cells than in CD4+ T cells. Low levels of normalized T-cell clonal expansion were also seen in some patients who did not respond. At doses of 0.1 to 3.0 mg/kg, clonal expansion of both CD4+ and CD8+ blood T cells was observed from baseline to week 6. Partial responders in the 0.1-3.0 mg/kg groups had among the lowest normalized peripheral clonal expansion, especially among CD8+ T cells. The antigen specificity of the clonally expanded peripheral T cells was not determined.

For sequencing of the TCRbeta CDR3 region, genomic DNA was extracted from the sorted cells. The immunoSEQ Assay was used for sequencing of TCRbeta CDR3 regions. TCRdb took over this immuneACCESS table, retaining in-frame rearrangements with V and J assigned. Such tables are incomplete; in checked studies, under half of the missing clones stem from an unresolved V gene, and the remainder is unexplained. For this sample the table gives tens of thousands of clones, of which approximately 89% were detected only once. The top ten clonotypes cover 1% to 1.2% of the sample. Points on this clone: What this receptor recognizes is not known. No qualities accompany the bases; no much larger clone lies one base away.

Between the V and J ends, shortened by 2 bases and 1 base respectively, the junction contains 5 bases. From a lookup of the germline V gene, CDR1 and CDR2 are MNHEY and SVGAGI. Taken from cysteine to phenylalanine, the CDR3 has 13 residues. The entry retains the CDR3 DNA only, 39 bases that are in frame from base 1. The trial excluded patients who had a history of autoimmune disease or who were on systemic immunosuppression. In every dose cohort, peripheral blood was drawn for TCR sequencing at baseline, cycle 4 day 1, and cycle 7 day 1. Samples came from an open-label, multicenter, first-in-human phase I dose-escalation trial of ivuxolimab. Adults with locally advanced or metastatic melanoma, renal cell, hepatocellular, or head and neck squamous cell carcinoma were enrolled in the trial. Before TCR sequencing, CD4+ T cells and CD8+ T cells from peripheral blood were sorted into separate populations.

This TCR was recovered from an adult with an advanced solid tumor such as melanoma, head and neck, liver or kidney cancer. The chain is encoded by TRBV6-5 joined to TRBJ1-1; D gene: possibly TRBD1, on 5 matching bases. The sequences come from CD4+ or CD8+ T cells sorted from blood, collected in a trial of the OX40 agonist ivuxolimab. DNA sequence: TGTGCCAGCAGTTACGACAGGAACACTGAAGCTTTCTTT. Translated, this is CASSYDRNTEAFF.